This T cell receptor beta chain appears in the sequencing data of a study of human T cells and chemical hapten exposure. The overall study: The study enrolled mostly female patients with alopecia areata, totalis or universalis. Regarding the study as a whole: PT1 expanded TCR numbers tracked positively with patch test score.

This clonotype was counted only a few times. Its target is unknown. The time point denotes: pre-sensitization, week 0. The treatment was: therapeutic diphenylcyclopropenone sensitization with weekly scalp DPC. MiXCR, run by TCRdb on the RACE reads, gives a single entry per CDR3 protein. The sample holds over 85,000 distinct CDR3 sequences, 10% to 12% seen once. Germline trimming cut 6 bases from V and 3 bases from J; bases unmatched to any gene: 3. The CDR3 extends over 15 amino acids. This specimen consisted of whole blood, obtained in connection with sensitization to the hapten diphenylcyclopropenone (DPC). This rearrangement joins TRBV12-3 or TRBV12-4 to TRBJ2-1; TRBD2 matches 12 bases. The sequence was collected from a woman aged 55-70 years with alopecia areata. Some clones in this sample may be carry-over from other donors' samples. For the CDR3, the DNA is TGTGCCAGCAGACCGACTAGCGGGGGCTACAATGAGCAGTTCTTC. As protein: CASRPTSGGYNEQFF.